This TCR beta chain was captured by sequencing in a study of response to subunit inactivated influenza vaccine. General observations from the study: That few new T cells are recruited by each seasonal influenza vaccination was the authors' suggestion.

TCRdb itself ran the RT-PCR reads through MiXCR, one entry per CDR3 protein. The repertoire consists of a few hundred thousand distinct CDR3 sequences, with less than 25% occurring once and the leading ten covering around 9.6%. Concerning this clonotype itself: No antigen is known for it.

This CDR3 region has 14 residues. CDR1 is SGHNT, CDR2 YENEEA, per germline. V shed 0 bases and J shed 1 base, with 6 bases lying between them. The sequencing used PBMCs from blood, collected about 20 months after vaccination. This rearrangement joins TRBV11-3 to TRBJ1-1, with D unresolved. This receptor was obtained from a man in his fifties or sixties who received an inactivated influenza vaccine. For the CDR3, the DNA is TGTGCCAGCAGCTTAGACACCAAGAACACTGAAGCTTTCTTT. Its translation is CASSLDTKNTEAFF.